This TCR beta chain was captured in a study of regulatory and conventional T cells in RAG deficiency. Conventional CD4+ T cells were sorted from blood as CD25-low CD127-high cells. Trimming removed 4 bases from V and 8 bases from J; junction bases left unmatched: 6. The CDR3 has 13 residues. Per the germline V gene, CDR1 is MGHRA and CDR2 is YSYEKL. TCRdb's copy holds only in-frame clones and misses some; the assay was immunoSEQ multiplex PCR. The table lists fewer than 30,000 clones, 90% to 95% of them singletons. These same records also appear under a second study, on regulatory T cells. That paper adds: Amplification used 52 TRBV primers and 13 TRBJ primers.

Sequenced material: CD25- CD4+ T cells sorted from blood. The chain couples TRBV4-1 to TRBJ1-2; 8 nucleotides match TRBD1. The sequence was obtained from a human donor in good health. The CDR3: CASSLDREQGYTF. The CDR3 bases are TGCGCCAGCAGCCTGGACAGGGAGCAAGGCTACACCTTC.